Listed here are 10 T cell receptor beta chains from one sample, sequenced in a study of monozygotic twins with inflammatory bowel disease. TCRdb reprocessed the 5' RACE reads, with one entry per CDR3 protein and no DNA. The sample has about 380,000 distinct CDR3 sequences. Sample: blood. The receptors were sampled from a human donor with ulcerative colitis or Crohn's disease, or a healthy co-twin of an affected twin (not recorded which).

The chain recombines TRBV12-3 or TRBV12-4 with TRBJ2-5; TCRdb proposes TRBD1, but this gene call is untestable without DNA. The CDR3 contains 13 residues. CDR3 sequence reads: CASSRPGWPGQYF.

The chain employs TRBV18 and TRBJ2-1; with no DNA, the TCRdb D assignment of TRBD1 cannot be verified. This CDR3 has 16 residues. Germline assignment: CDR1 KGHSH and CDR2 LQKENI. This CDR3 reads CASSKAKQGSASEQFF.

The chain links TRBV5-1 to TRBJ1-1; TCRdb returns TRBD1, unconfirmable since there is no DNA. The CDR3 contains 14 residues. Germline CDR1 and CDR2: SGHRS and YFSETQ. CDR3 amino acids: CASSYRPMNTEAFF.

The chain links TRBV12-3 or TRBV12-4 to TRBJ2-1; TCRdb's D call of TRBD1 is untestable without DNA. CDR3 length: 15 amino acids. CDR3 protein: CASRAGGHNYNEQFF.

The V and J genes are TRBV20-1 and TRBJ2-5. The CDR3 is 13 amino acids. The germline gives CDR1 DFQATT, CDR2 SNEGSKA (reference sequence). The chain's CDR3 is CSASRGMQETQYF.

The chain links TRBV20-1 to TRBJ2-1; the D call from TCRdb, TRBD1, cannot be confirmed without DNA. The V gene's germline CDR1 is DFQATT and CDR2 SNEGSKA (reference sequence). This CDR3 comprises 16 residues. The CDR3 sequence is CSARRGQGSSYNEQFF.

V and J are TRBV7-9 and TRBJ2-7; TCRdb calls TRBD1, which cannot be checked without DNA. In germline, CDR1 is SEHNR, CDR2 FQNEAQ (reference sequence). The CDR3 is 11 amino acids. CDR3 sequence: CASRGVYEQYF.

The rearrangement uses TRBV12-3 or TRBV12-4 and TRBJ1-5; the D gene TCRdb calls, TRBD1, cannot be checked with no DNA. The CDR3 consists of 17 residues. The CDR3 spells CASSLAGQGRGNQPQHF.

V is TRBV28 and J is TRBJ1-2. CDR3 length: 13 amino acids. From germline, CDR1 is MDHEN and CDR2 SYDVKM. Here the CDR3 reads CASSLRVDYGYTF.

The chain has TRBV3-1 and TRBJ2-7. The CDR3 extends over 12 amino acids. The germline V gene has CDR1 LGHDT and CDR2 YNNKEL (reference sequence). CDR3 protein: CASNSGDYEQYF.